These 12 T cell receptor beta chains share one sample of origin, sequenced in a study of T cell changes during pregnancy in multiple sclerosis. Clones were sequenced by immunoSEQ multiplex PCR, and TCRdb holds only the in-frame ones, with some missing. The sample includes some 70,000 clones, roughly nine tenths seen only once; the top ten take roughly 9.5%. The specimen was peripheral blood, collected after pregnancy. Receptors originate from a female donor in good health, enrolled as a control in a pregnancy study.

The chain carries TRBV30 and TRBJ1-1, with D unresolved. Per germline, CDR1 GTSNPN and CDR2 SVGIG (reference sequence). Trimming took 0 bases from V and 5 from J, leaving 13 bases between them. CDR3 length: 14 amino acids. CDR3 sequence reads: CAWSVLVGGTEAFF. The CDR3 coding sequence is TGTGCCTGGAGTGTATTGGTTGGAGGGACTGAAGCTTTCTTT.

The chain carries TRBV30 and TRBJ2-7; 7 nucleotides align to TRBD2. The germline CDR1 and CDR2 sequences are GTSNPN and SVGIG (reference sequence). Losses at the gene ends were 3 bases for V and 2 bases for J; bases not matched to a gene: 7. This CDR3 is built from 14 residues. The CDR3 here is CAWSAKAGTYEQYF. The DNA for the CDR3 is TGTGCCTGGAGCGCCAAAGCGGGAACCTACGAGCAGTACTTC.

For the CDR3, the DNA is TGTGCCAGCAGCCCTAATACCAGGGTCGGCGGGGAGCTGTTTTTT. It translates to CASSPNTRVGGELFF. The chain uses TRBV11-3 and TRBJ2-2; D perhaps matches TRBD1 (5 bases). V gave up 5 bases and J gave up 7 bases, with 17 bases separating them. CDR3 size: 15 residues. Germline assignment: CDR1 SGHNT and CDR2 YENEEA. The whole variable domain, remainder taken from reference TRBV11-3 and TRBJ2-2, is EAGVVQSPRYKIIEKKQPVAFWCNPISGHNTLYWYLQNLGQGPELLIRYENEEAVDDSQLPKDRFSAERLKGVDSTLKIQPAELGDSAVYLCASSPNTRVGGELFFGEGSRLTVL.

This clone was counted a single time. The V gene is TRBV15, the J gene TRBJ2-7; 11 nucleotides match TRBD2. Unmatched junction bases numbered 5, after V lost 1 base and J lost 0 bases. Germline CDR1 LNHNV, CDR2 YYDKDF (reference sequence). CDR3 length: 17 amino acids. This CDR3 is CATSRGGGLAGSYEQYF. The CDR3 nucleotides read TGTGCCACCAGCAGAGGCGGAGGACTAGCGGGCTCCTACGAGCAGTACTTC. The entire variable domain, with the rest obtained from reference TRBV15 and TRBJ2-7, is as follows: DAMVIQNPRYQVTQFGKPVTLSCSQTLNHNVMYWYQQKSSQAPKLLFHYYDKDFNNEADTPDNFQSRRPNTSFCFLDIRSPGLGDTAMYLCATSRGGGLAGSYEQYFGPGTRLTVT.

The chain links TRBV7-8 to TRBJ2-7, with 9 bases identical to TRBD1. CDR1 is SGHVS, CDR2 FQNEAQ, per germline. Trimming cost V 10 bases and J 3 bases; bases outside gene matches: 4. CDR3 length: 12 residues. The chain's CDR3 is CATGTGYYEQYF. For the CDR3, the DNA is TGTGCCACCGGGACAGGGTACTACGAGCAGTACTTC.

This sequence joins TRBV10-3 and TRBJ2-2; TRBD2 matches at 7 bases. V shed 7 bases and J 3 bases; nucleotides not matched to a gene: 5. The CDR3 consists of 14 residues. Germline CDR1 reads ENHRY; CDR2 reads SYGVKD. CDR3 region: CAIKASGDTGELFF. The CDR3 bases are TGTGCCATCAAGGCTAGCGGAGACACCGGGGAGCTGTTTTTT.

The V and J genes are TRBV9 and TRBJ2-7; D might be TRBD2 (6 bases). CDR3 length equals 16 residues. Per germline, CDR1 SGDLS and CDR2 YYNGEE. Trimming left V 0 bases short and J 2 bases short, with 15 bases between. CDR3 coding DNA: TGTGCCAGCAGCGTAGCTTTAGCTAGCGATACCTACGAGCAGTACTTC. Protein product: CASSVALASDTYEQYF.

This rearrangement joins TRBV12-5 to TRBJ1-1, with 8 bases matching TRBD1. The ends lost 1 base at V and 5 bases at J; junction bases unmatched: 3. Per the germline V gene, CDR1 is LGHNT and CDR2 is FRNRAP. The CDR3 consists of 14 residues. The CDR3 bases are TGTGCTAGTGGTTTGGGGACAGGGATAACTGAAGCTTTCTTT. It yields the protein CASGLGTGITEAFF.

The chain couples TRBV30 to TRBJ2-1, with a possible D match to TRBD2 (6 bases). The germline CDR1 and CDR2 sequences are GTSNPN and SVGIG (reference sequence). V lost 0 bases, J lost 9 bases, and 24 bases lay in between. This CDR3 spans 17 amino acids. CDR3 region: CAWSVRKTSPAGGEQFF. The CDR3 DNA sequence: TGTGCCTGGAGTGTAAGAAAAACGTCCCCGGCCGGGGGTGAGCAGTTCTTC.

As DNA, the CDR3 is TGTGCCAGCAGCCCGGGGACAGGCTATGGCTACACCTTC. Translated: CASSPGTGYGYTF. V and J are TRBV7-9 and TRBJ1-2, with 8 bases identical to TRBD1. The CDR3 is made up of 13 amino acids. Germline CDR1 SEHNR, CDR2 FQNEAQ (reference sequence). V trimming: 5 bases; J trimming: 4 bases; junction bases outside the gene matches: 3.

The chain links TRBV6-1 to TRBJ2-5; tentatively, D is TRBD2 (5 bases). This CDR3 is 16 amino acids long. CDR1 MNHNS and CDR2 SASEGT come from the germline V gene. The V gene lost 1 base and the J gene lost 1 base, with 13 bases spanning the gap. The CDR3 loop reads CASSEGFLRAQETQYF. As DNA, the CDR3 is TGTGCCAGCAGTGAAGGGTTTTTGAGGGCCCAAGAGACCCAGTACTTC.

This chain links TRBV29-1 with TRBJ2-2; no definite D call. Germline CDR1 is SQVTM and CDR2 is ANQGSEA. V lost 5 bases, J lost 1 base, and 11 bases lay in between. The CDR3 runs to 14 residues. This CDR3 is CSVSWQVNTGELFF. As DNA, the CDR3 is TGCAGCGTTTCGTGGCAGGTGAACACCGGGGAGCTGTTTTTT.